The next 17 T cell receptor beta chains were all read from a single sample in a study of T cells in Graves' hyperthyroidism and ophthalmopathy. Amplified regions were TCR beta CDR3 sequences from RNA transcripts. When the TCR CDR3 underwent first-round RT-PCR, the HTBI primer set was used. A single record per CDR3 protein comes from TCRdb applying MiXCR to the multiplex PCR reads. The sample contains some 460,000 distinct CDR3 sequences, around 16% of which appear only once. The sample was blood. These receptors were collected from a woman between 18 and 29 years old with Graves' hyperthyroidism.

A remark on this clonotype: A read error is possible here, since a much larger clone lies one base away. In nucleotides, the CDR3 is TGCGCCAGCAGCTCCGGGACAGCGAGCAATGAGCAGTTCTTC. Translated, it gives CASSSGTASNEQFF. The chain uses TRBV10-1 and TRBJ2-1, with 7 positions matching TRBD1. The CDR3 contains 14 residues. CDR1 is WNHNN, CDR2 SYGVQD, per germline (reference sequence). V was pared by 6 bases and J by 6 bases, with 8 bases of the junction left unmatched.

This clonotype was counted at least ten times. The chain combines TRBV12-3 or TRBV12-4 with TRBJ2-2; 7 positions match TRBD1. Trimming took 5 bases from V and 0 from J; bases not matched to a gene: 3. This CDR3 contains 15 residues. The CDR3 coding sequence is TGTGCCAGCAGTAAGGGGGCGGCGAACACCGGGGAGCTGTTTTTT. Translation: CASSKGAANTGELFF.

This clonotype showed up just a few times. The rearrangement joins TRBV12-5 to TRBJ2-2; D not certain. This CDR3 has 16 residues. Germline-derived CDR1 and CDR2 are LGHNT and FRNRAP. V gave up 5 bases and J gave up 0 bases, with 13 bases separating them. The CDR3 here is CASGPPWPANTGELFF. CDR3 coding DNA: TGTGCTAGTGGTCCACCTTGGCCGGCGAACACCGGGGAGCTGTTTTTT.

This clonotype was detected ten times or more. The chain is built from TRBV5-1 and TRBJ2-7; D gene uncertain. CDR1 is SGHRS, CDR2 YFSETQ, per germline. V lost 4 bases, J lost 0 bases, and 14 bases lay in between. This CDR3 is built from 15 residues. The DNA for the CDR3 is TGCGCCAGCAGCCTCACGGACGGAGCCTCCTACGAGCAGTACTTC. It yields the protein CASSLTDGASYEQYF.

This clonotype was seen a handful of times. The J gene is TRBJ2-1, the V gene TRBV9, with 7 bases that match TRBD2. Germline lookup yields CDR1 SGDLS and CDR2 YYNGEE. V lost 3 bases to trimming and J lost 1 base; unmatched junction nucleotides: 4. The CDR3 extends over 15 amino acids. This CDR3 is CASSASGVSYNEQFF. The CDR3 DNA reads TGTGCCAGCAGCGCCAGCGGGGTGTCCTACAATGAGCAGTTCTTC.

The chain joins TRBV6-1 to TRBJ1-5, with D possibly matching TRBD1 (5 bases). Germline V lookup: CDR1 MNHNS, CDR2 SASEGT. Trimming took 3 bases from V and 7 from J, leaving 13 bases between them. The CDR3 has 14 amino acids. The CDR3 sequence: CASSEPLRGQPQHF. As DNA, the CDR3 is TGTGCCAGCAGTGAGCCCTTGAGGGGACAGCCCCAGCATTTT.

This clonotype was counted between two and nine times. The rearrangement joins TRBV7-9 to TRBJ1-2; tentative D call: TRBD1 (6 bases). The CDR3 loop spans 17 amino acids. Germline V CDR1 and CDR2: SEHNR, FQNEAQ (reference sequence). V lost 4 bases to trimming and J lost 5 bases, with 23 bases between them. The CDR3: CASSSSGGGRGAYGYTF. The CDR3 DNA is TGTGCCAGCAGCTCCTCCGGGGGTGGTAGGGGGGCGTATGGCTACACCTTC. Together with reference TRBV7-9 and TRBJ1-2, the CDR3 gives the full variable domain: DTGVSQNPRHKITKRGQNVTFRCDPISEHNRLYWYRQTLGQGPEFLTYFQNEAQLEKSRLLSDRFSAERPKGSFSTLEIQRTEQGDSAMYLCASSSSGGGRGAYGYTFGSGTRLTVV.

This clonotype has at least ten counts. J is TRBJ1-2 and V is TRBV19, with 8 bases fitting TRBD1. V gave up 11 bases and J gave up 2 bases; unmatched junction bases: 4. The CDR3 has 12 residues. Germline V gene data show CDR1 as LNHDA and CDR2 as SQIVND (reference sequence). Here the CDR3 DNA reads TGTGCCGGACAGGGTGGGAACTATGGCTACACCTTC. Protein: CAGQGGNYGYTF.

This clonotype was counted at least ten times. The chain uses TRBV2 and TRBJ1-4; D unresolved. This CDR3 spans 16 amino acids. Germline loops: CDR1 SNHLY, CDR2 FYNNEI. V shed 2 bases and J shed 7 bases, with 17 bases lying between them. The CDR3 here is CASSERAPQAAEKLFF. The CDR3 DNA reads TGTGCCAGCAGTGAAAGGGCTCCTCAGGCCGCTGAAAAACTGTTTTTT.

This clonotype was counted a few times. This rearrangement joins TRBV19 to TRBJ1-6; 8 bases are shared with TRBD1. The ends lost 8 bases at V and 8 bases at J; junction bases unmatched: 8. The germline CDR1 and CDR2 sequences are LNHDA and SQIVND (reference sequence). This CDR3 is built from 14 residues. Written as DNA, the CDR3 is TGTGCCAGTTCGCCCACAGGGGGTGATTCACCCCTCCACTTT. Protein: CASSPTGGDSPLHF.

The chain carries TRBV12-3 or TRBV12-4 and TRBJ2-1; D is unresolved. CDR3 size: 13 residues. V was clipped by 3 bases and J by 7 bases, with 10 bases between them. CDR3 in amino acids: CASSLLSWNEQFF. Here the CDR3 DNA reads TGTGCCAGCAGTTTGCTCTCGTGGAATGAGCAGTTCTTC.

The table lists this clonotype with many counts. This chain uses TRBV7-9 with TRBJ2-7; TRBD2 matches 7 bases. Losses at the gene ends were 2 bases for V and 6 bases for J; bases not matched to a gene: 16. The CDR3 contains 17 residues. Looked up from germline, CDR1 is SEHNR and CDR2 is FQNEAQ (reference sequence). CDR3 sequence (DNA): TGTGCCAGCAGCTTACGCCCGGTAGGCGGGAGTATGGTCGAGCAGTACTTC. Protein sequence: CASSLRPVGGSMVEQYF.

J is TRBJ2-5 and V is TRBV12-3 or TRBV12-4; 10 bases align to TRBD1. The CDR3 totals 14 residues. The V and J ends lost 6 bases and 2 bases, in that order; junction bases with no gene match: 3. The DNA for the CDR3 is TGTGCCAGCAGGCCGGGACAGGGGCAAGAGACCCAGTACTTC. This sequence encodes CASRPGQGQETQYF.

This clonotype was recorded at least ten times. This chain connects TRBV5-1 to TRBJ2-1; 7 bases fit TRBD2. There are 17 residues in the CDR3. The junction had 10 bases not matched to a gene; V was cut back by 4 bases and J by 0 bases. Germline-derived CDR1 and CDR2 are SGHRS and YFSETQ. The CDR3 bases are TGCGCCAGCAGCCGTGCTAGCGGTGTTAGCTCCTACAATGAGCAGTTCTTC. Amino acids: CASSRASGVSSYNEQFF.

V is TRBV12-3 or TRBV12-4 and J is TRBJ1-2; D is unclear. This CDR3 is built from 11 residues. V dropped 3 bases and J dropped 7 bases, with 6 bases sitting between them. The CDR3 here is CASSFEAGYTF. The CDR3 DNA sequence: TGTGCCAGCAGTTTTGAGGCTGGCTACACCTTC.

This clonotype showed up many times. The chain has TRBV11-2 and TRBJ2-5; 9 bases line up with TRBD2. The germline CDR1 and CDR2 sequences are SGHAT and FQNNGV. The CDR3 extends over 16 amino acids. V was pared by 5 bases and J by 7 bases, with 14 bases of the junction left unmatched. DNA of the CDR3: TGTGCCAGCAGCCCCCTCGGCATGCGGGAGGGGGTGACCCAGTACTTC. It encodes CASSPLGMREGVTQYF.

This clonotype has at least ten counts. This sequence joins TRBV30 and TRBJ2-3, with a tentative D call TRBD1 (7 bases). Trimming stripped 4 bases from V and 6 bases from J, with 17 bases between. Germline assignment: CDR1 GTSNPN and CDR2 SVGIG (reference sequence). The CDR3 is 14 residues long. The CDR3 sequence is CAWTGGFGRDTQYF. In DNA, the CDR3 is TGTGCCTGGACAGGGGGGTTCGGAAGGGATACGCAGTATTTT. Together with reference TRBV30 and TRBJ2-3, the CDR3 gives the full variable domain: SQTIHQWPATLVQPVGSPLSLECTVEGTSNPNLYWYRQAAGRGLQLLFYSVGIGQISSEVPQNLSASRPQDRQFILSSKKLLLSDSGFYLCAWTGGFGRDTQYFGPGTRLTVL.